Following are 26 T cell receptor beta chains from one sample sequenced in a study of cytomegalovirus exposure and HLA in healthy donors. The study ran its PCR with 60 Vbeta and 13 Jbeta primers. The table came from immunoSEQ multiplex PCR; TCRdb's copy has only in-frame clones and leaves some out. The sample yields approximately 91,000 clones, approximately 69% seen once. The sequenced sample was PBMCs. These receptors were taken from a female donor in good health and CMV-seronegative.

This clone has only a few counts. The J gene is TRBJ2-3, the V gene TRBV4-3, with TRBD2 as a possible D gene (5 bases). Trimming stripped 0 bases from V and 0 bases from J, with 10 bases between. The CDR3 spans 16 residues. Germline lookup yields CDR1 LGHNA and CDR2 YSLEER. CDR3 bases: TGCGCCAGCAGCCAAGATTGGGCGGGTAGCACAGATACGCAGTATTTT. The encoded protein is CASSQDWAGSTDTQYF.

This rearrangement joins TRBV27 to TRBJ1-6; possible D gene TRBD1, 6 bases. This CDR3 contains 13 residues. Trimming removed 5 bases at V and 6 bases at J, with 8 bases between. Germline CDR1 and CDR2: MNHEY and SMNVEV (reference sequence). The CDR3 region is CASSPRGNSPLHF. The CDR3, as DNA: TGTGCCAGCAGTCCCAGGGGTAATTCACCCCTCCACTTT.

The rearrangement uses TRBV19 and TRBJ1-1; D ambiguous. The CDR3 spans 13 residues. V dropped 3 bases and J dropped 4 bases, with 9 bases sitting between them. CDR1 LNHDA and CDR2 SQIVND come from the germline V gene (reference sequence). The DNA of the CDR3 is TGTGCCAGTAGTATTTATCGGGGCACTGAAGCTTTCTTT. This gives the protein CASSIYRGTEAFF.

The CDR3 DNA is TGTGCCAGCTCACCACAGGGGGCGGAGAACACTGAAGCTTTCTTT. It encodes CASSPQGAENTEAFF. The rearrangement uses TRBV18 and TRBJ1-1; TRBD1 matches at 7 bases. This CDR3 has 15 amino acids. Losses at the gene ends were 1 base for V and 1 base for J; bases not matched to a gene: 3. The germline gives CDR1 KGHSH, CDR2 LQKENI.

This chain connects TRBV29-1 to TRBJ1-2, with 12 nucleotides matching TRBD1. This CDR3 is 13 amino acids long. V lost 6 bases and J lost 4; bases outside the gene matches: 3. Germline CDR1 reads SQVTM; CDR2 reads ANQGSEA. The CDR3 here is CSVGTGGPYGYTF. The CDR3 nucleotides are TGCAGCGTGGGGACAGGGGGCCCCTATGGCTACACCTTC.

This chain joins TRBV11-2 and TRBJ2-1; tentatively, D is TRBD1 (5 bases). V shed 3 bases and J shed 10 bases, with 10 bases lying between them. The germline gives CDR1 SGHAT, CDR2 FQNNGV. The CDR3 consists of 12 residues. The CDR3, as DNA: TGTGCCAGCAGCTTTAACAGGCAGGAGCAGTTCTTC. Translation: CASSFNRQEQFF.

Concerning this clone itself: The junction departs from germline at one end; a sequencing error may be responsible. The CDR3 loop reads CSSSGPGYTEAFF. The CDR3 region has the DNA TGTTCCAGCAGCGGGCCAGGGTACACTGAAGCTTTCTTT. The chain uses TRBV7-9 and TRBJ1-1; D is possibly TRBD1 (5 bases). Per the germline V gene, CDR1 is SEHNR and CDR2 is FQNEAQ (reference sequence). The CDR3 is 13 residues long.

This clone has more than one count but fewer than ten. V and J are TRBV19 and TRBJ1-1, with D possibly TRBD1 on 6 matching bases. CDR3 length equals 14 residues. V was trimmed by 3 bases and J by 5 bases, leaving 13 bases between them. CDR1 is LNHDA, CDR2 SQIVND, per germline (reference sequence). The CDR3 DNA reads as TGTGCCAGTAGTATGAGGGGGGGCCGGACTGAAGCTTTCTTT. It specifies CASSMRGGRTEAFF.

V is TRBV30 and J is TRBJ2-3, with D tentatively TRBD2 (6 bases). Trimming left V 0 bases short and J 6 bases short, with 16 bases between. CDR1 and CDR2 from the germline V gene are GTSNPN and SVGIG (reference sequence). The CDR3 is 15 amino acids. The CDR3 here is CAWSVGGPSLDTQYF. The CDR3 DNA follows: TGTGCCTGGAGTGTGGGAGGCCCCTCGTTGGATACGCAGTATTTT.

The CDR3 spells CASSSGQLSSGNTIYF. CDR3 in DNA: TGTGCCAGCAGTAGTGGACAGCTGAGCTCTGGAAACACCATATATTTT. The chain links TRBV28 to TRBJ1-3; the D gene is possibly TRBD1 (6 bases). There are 16 residues in the CDR3. The ends were cut back, 5 bases at V and 0 bases at J, with 14 bases in the middle. CDR1 and CDR2 (germline): MDHEN, SYDVKM.

This clone was recorded a few times. V usage is TRBV6-5 and J usage is TRBJ1-2; D is uncertain. There are 13 residues in the CDR3. The germline gives CDR1 MNHEY, CDR2 SVGAGI. Trimming removed 5 bases at V and 0 bases at J, with 7 bases between. The CDR3 region has the DNA TGTGCCAGCAGTATTCACTCTAACTATGGCTACACCTTC. This sequence encodes CASSIHSNYGYTF.

This chain uses TRBV9 with TRBJ1-2; TRBD1 might be the D (6 bases). The V end lost 4 bases, the J end lost 5 bases, and 27 bases lay between the germline ends. CDR1 and CDR2 from the germline V gene are SGDLS and YYNGEE. The CDR3 sequence is 18 residues long. CDR3 in amino acids: CASSPGLGASIPFYGYTF. The CDR3 coding sequence is TGTGCCAGCAGCCCAGGTTTGGGGGCCTCCATTCCCTTTTATGGCTACACCTTC.

The table lists this clone with a count of one. This chain links TRBV9 with TRBJ1-6; 7 bases agree with TRBD1. Germline V gene lookup returns CDR1 SGDLS and CDR2 YYNGEE. Losses at the gene ends were 3 bases for V and 8 bases for J; bases not matched to a gene: 11. This CDR3 is 16 amino acids long. The CDR3 DNA is TGTGCCAGCAGCGAGTATGACAGGGACAGTGATTCACCCCTCCACTTT. Its translation is CASSEYDRDSDSPLHF.

The chain links TRBV7-2 to TRBJ2-5; D ambiguous. Germline V lookup: CDR1 SGHTA, CDR2 FQGNSA. The CDR3 covers 11 residues. V was shortened by 3 bases and J by 5 bases, with 4 bases between the two germline ends. The CDR3 region is CASSFGETQYF. CDR3 bases: TGTGCCAGCAGCTTCGGTGAGACCCAGTACTTC. Full variable domain (remainder filled in from reference TRBV7-2 and TRBJ2-5): GAGVSQSPSNKVTEKGKDVELRCDPISGHTALYWYRQSLGQGLEFLIYFQGNSAPDKSGLPSDRFSAERTGGSVSTLTIQRTQQEDSAVYLCASSFGETQYFGPGTRLLVL.

This rearrangement joins TRBV29-1 to TRBJ2-7; 11 bases are shared with TRBD2. V was clipped by 5 bases and J by 0 bases; unmatched bases: 6. Germline assignment: CDR1 SQVTM and CDR2 ANQGSEA. The CDR3 runs to 15 residues. CDR3 sequence reads: CSVLISGRGSYEQYF. The CDR3 DNA is TGCAGCGTTCTGATTAGCGGGAGGGGCTCCTACGAGCAGTACTTC.

V gene TRBV6-1 combines with J gene TRBJ1-3, with 7 bases identical to TRBD1. The CDR3 is made up of 15 amino acids. V lost 5 bases and J lost 2; bases outside the gene matches: 6. Per the germline V gene, CDR1 is MNHNS and CDR2 is SASEGT. The CDR3 DNA sequence: TGTGCCAGCAGTCCACAGGGGCTAGCTGGAAACACCATATATTTT. It yields the protein CASSPQGLAGNTIYF.

The chain couples TRBV4-3 to TRBJ2-7; 10 positions match TRBD1. The V gene end was trimmed by 4 bases and the J gene end by 6 bases; junction bases not matched to a gene: 9. The germline V gene has CDR1 LGHNA and CDR2 YSLEER. The CDR3 runs to 15 residues. CDR3 region: CASSRMVGTGAEQYF. CDR3 sequence (DNA): TGCGCCAGCAGCCGGATGGTCGGGACAGGGGCCGAGCAGTACTTC.

V is TRBV10-3 and J is TRBJ2-7, with 8 bases that match TRBD1. The CDR3 spans 14 residues. With 6 bases clipped from V and 5 bases from J, the junction kept 9 bases outside the gene matches. Germline CDR1 ENHRY, CDR2 SYGVKD. CDR3 coding DNA: TGTGCCATCAGAGAGACAGGGGTCTTGGACGAGCAGTACTTC. As protein: CAIRETGVLDEQYF.

This clone was seen only once. The rearrangement uses TRBV7-3 and TRBJ1-2; the D gene is possibly TRBD1 (5 bases). This CDR3 contains 16 residues. Germline V gives CDR1 SGHTA, CDR2 FQGTGA. With 0 bases removed from V and 9 bases from J, the gap between germline ends came to 20 bases. The chain's CDR3 is CASSLTGPGDSLSYTF. The CDR3 coding sequence is TGTGCCAGCAGCTTAACTGGTCCGGGGGATAGTTTGAGCTACACCTTC.

The chain combines TRBV10-3 with TRBJ2-1, with 8 bases that match TRBD2. Germline loops: CDR1 ENHRY, CDR2 SYGVKD. The CDR3 length is 15 residues. The V segment lost 5 bases and the J segment 10 bases; nucleotides outside the gene matches: 13. This CDR3 reads CAISRDGNGGAEQFF. In DNA, the CDR3 is TGTGCCATCAGTAGGGACGGGAACGGGGGGGCAGAGCAGTTCTTC.

The chain uses TRBV11-2 and TRBJ2-7; TRBD1 aligns across 8 bases. Germline V lookup: CDR1 SGHAT, CDR2 FQNNGV. The V segment lost 0 bases and the J segment 4 bases; nucleotides outside the gene matches: 8. This CDR3 is 16 amino acids long. The CDR3 loop is CASSLDPRQGRYEQYF. The CDR3 DNA reads as TGTGCCAGCAGCTTAGACCCCCGACAGGGGAGGTACGAGCAGTACTTC.

The chain employs TRBV7-6 and TRBJ2-7; 11 nucleotides agree with TRBD2. Trimming took 5 bases from V and 4 from J; bases not matched to a gene: 4. Germline values: CDR1 SGHVS, CDR2 FNYEAQ. The CDR3 runs to 14 residues. In DNA form, the CDR3 reads TGTGCCAGCAGCCACGCTAGCGGGGGGTACGAGCAGTACTTC. It specifies CASSHASGGYEQYF. Using reference TRBV7-6 and TRBJ2-7 for the parts outside the CDR3, the full variable domain is GAGVSQSPRYKVTKRGQDVALRCDPISGHVSLYWYRQALGQGPEFLTYFNYEAQQDKSGLPNDRFSAERPEGSISTLTIQRTEQRDSAMYRCASSHASGGYEQYFGPGTRLTVT.

The CDR3 sequence is CARSPTGQVNTEAFF. The CDR3 DNA reads TGTGCCAGAAGCCCGACGGGACAGGTAAACACTGAAGCTTTCTTT. The gene calls are TRBV5-3 and TRBJ1-1; 8 bases fit TRBD1. TRBV5-3 is an ORF for which the function is uncertain. V lost 4 bases to trimming and J lost 2 bases; unmatched junction nucleotides: 7. This CDR3 has 15 residues.

The chain carries TRBV6-1 and TRBJ1-5; 8 nucleotides align to TRBD1. Per germline, CDR1 MNHNS and CDR2 SASEGT. The V segment lost 4 bases and the J segment 6 bases; nucleotides outside the gene matches: 11. CDR3 length: 16 amino acids. The CDR3 sequence: CASSAGQGGIGQPQHF. The CDR3 nucleotides are TGTGCCAGCAGTGCCGGACAGGGCGGGATAGGTCAGCCCCAGCATTTT.

This clone was picked up one time. The chain is built from TRBV7-9 and TRBJ2-2; D unresolved. Trimming took 7 bases from V and 1 from J, leaving 7 bases between them. Per the germline V gene, CDR1 is SEHNR and CDR2 is FQNEAQ (reference sequence). This CDR3 comprises 13 residues. CDR3 sequence reads: CASKALNTGELFF. CDR3 sequence (DNA): TGTGCCAGCAAAGCTTTGAACACCGGGGAGCTGTTTTTT.

The chain carries TRBV2 and TRBJ2-1; no reliable D call. Germline CDR1 SNHLY, CDR2 FYNNEI. The CDR3 has 9 residues. Trimming took off 7 bases at V and 9 bases at J, with 4 bases between the two ends. DNA of the CDR3: TGTGCCAGCATGGCTGAGCAGTTCTTC. Its protein product is CASMAEQFF.